Each of the 20 T cell receptor beta chains below was sequenced from the same sample in a study of blood T cell repertoires in COVID-19. The data were produced by immunoSEQ multiplex PCR, yet TCRdb's version contains in-frame clones alone and is incomplete. Counted here are under 200,000 clones, 88% occurring once; the ten biggest clones make up under 6.5%. The material sequenced was peripheral blood. These receptors all come from a man aged 35-49 years with active or convalescent COVID-19.

The chain carries TRBV7-6 and TRBJ2-1; no definite D call. Trimming stripped 7 bases from V and 0 bases from J, with 13 bases between. Germline V gene sequence: CDR1 SGHVS, CDR2 FNYEAQ. The CDR3 runs to 15 residues. DNA of the CDR3: TGTGCCAGCACCCGGTCGTTGAGCTCCTACAATGAGCAGTTCTTC. This encodes CASTRSLSSYNEQFF.

The chain links TRBV5-1 to TRBJ2-2; D might be TRBD2 (6 bases). The V gene lost 0 bases and the J gene lost 6 bases, with 9 bases spanning the gap. The CDR3 has 14 amino acids. The germline gives CDR1 SGHRS, CDR2 YFSETQ. CDR3 in amino acids: CASSLDSSAGELFF. The CDR3 DNA reads as TGCGCCAGCAGCTTGGACTCTAGCGCCGGGGAGCTGTTTTTT.

The V gene is TRBV24-1, the J gene TRBJ2-4, with 7 bases matching TRBD2. Trimming cost V 2 bases and J 3 bases; bases outside gene matches: 3. Germline CDR1 and CDR2: KGHDR and SFDVKD. CDR3 length: 15 amino acids. The CDR3 protein is CATSDSRDYKNIQYF. The CDR3 coding sequence is TGTGCCACCAGTGATTCCCGGGACTACAAAAACATTCAGTACTTC.

The V and J genes are TRBV12-5 and TRBJ2-6, with 10 nucleotides matching TRBD1. Per germline, CDR1 LGHNT and CDR2 FRNRAP. The V gene end was trimmed by 0 bases and the J gene end by 0 bases; junction bases not matched to a gene: 5. CDR3 length: 19 residues. In nucleotides, the CDR3 is TGTGCTAGTGGTTTGGTACTGGGACAGGGGTTCTCTGGGGCCAACGTCCTGACTTTC. Protein: CASGLVLGQGFSGANVLTF.

V is TRBV5-1 and J is TRBJ1-6; 8 nucleotides line up with TRBD1. The CDR3 covers 15 residues. Trimming took 0 bases from V and 7 from J; bases not matched to a gene: 3. Per the germline V gene, CDR1 is SGHRS and CDR2 is YFSETQ. CDR3 sequence: CASSLAWTGNSPLHF. For the CDR3, the DNA is TGCGCCAGCAGCTTGGCCTGGACAGGGAATTCACCCCTCCACTTT.

This clone was detected only once. The chain combines TRBV9 with TRBJ2-7; 10 nucleotides match TRBD2. The V and J ends lost 4 bases and 4 bases, in that order; junction bases with no gene match: 11. The CDR3 length is 16 residues. In germline, CDR1 is SGDLS, CDR2 YYNGEE. The CDR3, as DNA: TGTGCCAGCAGCCGTTCCGCTAGCGGGAGAGCGTACGAGCAGTACTTC. Translation: CASSRSASGRAYEQYF. The entire variable domain, with the rest obtained from reference TRBV9 and TRBJ2-7, is as follows: DSGVTQTPKHLITATGQRVTLRCSPRSGDLSVYWYQQSLDQGLQFLIQYYNGEERAKGNILERFSAQQFPDLHSELNLSSLELGDSALYFCASSRSASGRAYEQYFGPGTRLTVT.

This sequence joins TRBV5-1 and TRBJ2-3; D possibly corresponds to TRBD1 (5 bases). CDR1 and CDR2 from the germline V gene are SGHRS and YFSETQ. CDR3 length equals 16 residues. Trimming took off 0 bases at V and 0 bases at J, with 11 bases between the two ends. The CDR3 nucleotides read TGCGCCAGCAGCTTGGGACAGACGACTAGCACAGATACGCAGTATTTT. Translated: CASSLGQTTSTDTQYF.

This clone has a single count. V and J are TRBV2 and TRBJ1-5; 11 positions match TRBD1. This CDR3 has 15 amino acids. V shed 7 bases and J 7 bases; nucleotides not matched to a gene: 9. Germline V lookup: CDR1 SNHLY, CDR2 FYNNEI. CDR3 protein: CASTSGQGVNQPQHF. The CDR3 DNA is TGTGCCAGCACCTCGGGACAGGGGGTAAACCAGCCCCAGCATTTT. Full variable domain (rest looked up from reference TRBV2 and TRBJ1-5): EPEVTQTPSHQVTQMGQEVILRCVPISNHLYFYWYRQILGQKVEFLVSFYNNEISEKSEIFDDQFSVERPDGSNFTLKIRSTKLEDSAMYFCASTSGQGVNQPQHFGDGTRLSIL.

This chain joins TRBV6-2 or TRBV6-3 and TRBJ2-7; TRBD1 aligns across 7 bases. The CDR3 loop spans 13 amino acids. Germline assignment: CDR1 MNHEY and CDR2 SVGEGT. Trimming removed 6 bases from V and 4 bases from J; junction bases left unmatched: 6. The CDR3 coding sequence is TGTGCCAGCAGCTGGGGGACAGTATACGAGCAGTACTTC. Amino acid sequence: CASSWGTVYEQYF.

A single count supports this clone. The J gene is TRBJ2-5, the V gene TRBV7-2, with D possibly being TRBD1 (5 bases). From germline, CDR1 is SGHTA and CDR2 FQGNSA. Deletions cut 1 base from V and 6 bases from J, with 15 bases between. The CDR3 runs to 15 residues. In DNA form, the CDR3 reads TGTGCCAGCAGCTTAGGTCAGGGTCCGACTCAGACCCAGTACTTC. The encoded protein is CASSLGQGPTQTQYF.

V usage is TRBV29-1 and J usage is TRBJ1-5; D is unresolved. V was clipped by 6 bases and J by 2 bases, with 8 bases between them. From germline, CDR1 is SQVTM and CDR2 ANQGSEA. CDR3 length: 12 residues. DNA for the CDR3: TGCAGCGTCCGAGAGGGCAATCAGCCCCAGCATTTT. Protein product: CSVREGNQPQHF.

This rearrangement joins TRBV5-1 to TRBJ1-1, with a tentative D call TRBD1 (6 bases). Germline-derived CDR1 and CDR2 are SGHRS and YFSETQ. The ends were cut back, 4 bases at V and 4 bases at J, with 17 bases in the middle. This CDR3 is 15 amino acids long. For the CDR3, the DNA is TGCGCCAGCAGCACCGTACAGGGAGTAAGCACTGAAGCTTTCTTT. Its protein product is CASSTVQGVSTEAFF.

The chain recombines TRBV5-1 with TRBJ1-2; D unresolved. CDR3 length equals 13 residues. The germline V gene encodes CDR1 SGHRS and CDR2 YFSETQ. V was trimmed by 4 bases and J by 6 bases, leaving 13 bases between them. CDR3 amino acids: CASSPSFGNGYTF. CDR3 nucleotides: TGCGCCAGCAGCCCCTCTTTCGGGAATGGCTACACCTTC.

The V and J genes are TRBV19 and TRBJ2-2, with 7 nucleotides matching TRBD1. There are 15 residues in the CDR3. The V gene's germline CDR1 is LNHDA and CDR2 SQIVND (reference sequence). J lost 4 bases, V lost 5 bases, and 7 bases had no gene match. The CDR3 DNA follows: TGTGCCAGTAGTTTCTCCGGGACAGCCACCGGGGAGCTGTTTTTT. Amino acids: CASSFSGTATGELFF.

This chain joins TRBV30 and TRBJ1-2; TRBD1 might be the D (5 bases). The CDR3 spans 11 residues. The V and J ends lost 4 bases and 6 bases respectively, with 9 bases between them. Germline CDR1 GTSNPN, CDR2 SVGIG (reference sequence). CDR3 loop: CAWTPGHGYTF. CDR3 DNA sequence: TGTGCCTGGACTCCAGGGCATGGCTACACCTTC.

The chain recombines TRBV5-4 with TRBJ2-2; TRBD2 aligns across 10 bases. The V gene's germline CDR1 is SGHNT and CDR2 YYREEE (reference sequence). The V and J ends lost 0 bases and 7 bases, in that order; junction bases with no gene match: 6. This CDR3 is built from 16 residues. The CDR3 nucleotides are TGTGCCAGCAGCTTGGAATCGCGACTAGCGGGCGGGGAGCTGTTTTTT. Protein sequence: CASSLESRLAGGELFF.

The chain employs TRBV15 and TRBJ2-1; the match to TRBD2 covers 10 bases. Germline V CDR1 and CDR2: LNHNV, YYDKDF (reference sequence). V was clipped by 1 base and J by 4 bases; unmatched bases: 7. This CDR3 spans 17 amino acids. Here the CDR3 reads CATSRGPGTSVYNEQFF. The CDR3 bases are TGTGCCACCAGCAGAGGGCCCGGGACTAGCGTATACAATGAGCAGTTCTTC. The whole variable domain, filled in from reference TRBV15 and TRBJ2-1, reads DAMVIQNPRYQVTQFGKPVTLSCSQTLNHNVMYWYQQKSSQAPKLLFHYYDKDFNNEADTPDNFQSRRPNTSFCFLDIRSPGLGDTAMYLCATSRGPGTSVYNEQFFGPGTRLTVL.

This chain uses TRBV5-8 with TRBJ2-7, with D tentatively TRBD2 (5 bases). The V end lost 1 base, the J end lost 6 bases, and 8 bases lay between the germline ends. The CDR3 totals 12 residues. Germline assignment: CDR1 SGHTS and CDR2 YDEGEE. CDR3 nucleotide sequence: TGTGCCAGCAGCTTGCGGAGGCCCGAGCAGTACTTC. Its translation: CASSLRRPEQYF.

The chain couples TRBV3-1 (or the pseudogene TRBV3-2) to TRBJ1-5; 10 positions agree with TRBD1. Germline CDR1 reads LGHDT; CDR2 reads YNNKEL (reference sequence). This CDR3 spans 17 amino acids. The trim removed 0 bases at V and 5 bases at J, leaving 7 bases unmatched. CDR3 nucleotides: TGTGCCAGCAGCCAAGATCTTGGGACAGGGGTGTATCAGCCCCAGCATTTT. Protein: CASSQDLGTGVYQPQHF.

This clone was recorded once. This chain links TRBV5-1 with TRBJ1-5; possibly TRBD1 for D (5 bases). V dropped 2 bases and J dropped 3 bases, with 12 bases sitting between them. The CDR3 covers 15 residues. Looked up from germline, CDR1 is SGHRS and CDR2 is YFSETQ. In nucleotides, the CDR3 is TGCGCCAGCAGCTTCTTCTCAGGGATCAATCAGCCCCAGCATTTT. This sequence encodes CASSFFSGINQPQHF.